Below, 22 T cell receptor beta chains from the same sample are listed, as sequenced in a study of shared clonotypes between healthy human individuals (dated by TCRdb to 2018 to 2021). Receptor libraries were prepared by the immunoSEQ multiplex PCR assay. TCRdb's version of the immuneACCESS table is confined to in-frame rearrangements and falls short of the full clone set. An unresolved V gene accounts for under half of the shortfall where checked; the remainder is of unknown origin. Recorded for this sample are about 960,000 clones; over 60% of them occurred a single time. The ten top clones hold around 1.4% of the sample. What was sequenced was memory CD4+ T cells sorted from blood. The cell subset or site label here, explained by the study, means: CD45RA-negative fraction. The receptors originated from a man between 18 and 29 years old in good health.

This clone has only one observation. The gene calls are TRBV10-2 and TRBJ2-1; D may be TRBD1 or TRBD2 (5 bases each). This CDR3 is 15 amino acids long. V was cut by 5 bases and J by 8 bases, with 19 bases left in between. Germline CDR1 reads WSHSY; CDR2 reads SAAADI. The CDR3, as DNA: TGCGCCAGCAGTAACCTCGGGGCCCTCTCCCATGAGCAGTTCTTC. This encodes CASSNLGALSHEQFF.

The rearrangement uses TRBV4-1 and TRBJ2-7; the match to TRBD1 covers 7 bases. The germline V gene encodes CDR1 MGHRA and CDR2 YSYEKL. This CDR3 is 15 amino acids long. The V gene end was trimmed by 1 base and the J gene end by 0 bases; junction bases not matched to a gene: 3. In DNA, the CDR3 is TGCGCCAGCAGCCAAGGACAGGGAAGCTCCTACGAGCAGTACTTC. This sequence encodes CASSQGQGSSYEQYF.

Turning to this clone: This sample includes further DNA sequences coding for the same CDR3. The J gene is TRBJ2-2, the V gene TRBV19; 7 bases are shared with TRBD2. Germline V gene data show CDR1 as LNHDA and CDR2 as SQIVND (reference sequence). The CDR3 spans 15 residues. J gave up 0 bases and V 3 bases, and 1 base lay outside the gene matches. CDR3 coding DNA: TGTGCCAGTAGTATCGGGGGGACGAACACCGGGGAGCTGTTTTTT. Its translation: CASSIGGTNTGELFF.

The count of this clone is one. V is TRBV7-2 and J is TRBJ2-3; D possibly corresponds to TRBD2 (6 bases). CDR3 length: 17 residues. Trimming took 0 bases from V and 0 from J, leaving 13 bases between them. Germline CDR1 and CDR2: SGHTA and FQGNSA. CDR3 nucleotides: TGTGCCAGCAGCTTAGCGCTAGGAGGGGCCAGCACAGATACGCAGTATTTT. This sequence encodes CASSLALGGASTDTQYF.

The J gene is TRBJ2-7, the V gene TRBV6-6, with TRBD1 identical over 8 bases. The ends lost 2 bases at V and 6 bases at J; junction bases unmatched: 6. CDR3 length: 14 residues. The V gene's germline CDR1 is MNHNY and CDR2 SVGAGI (reference sequence). CDR3 region: CASSYHQGQVEQYF. The DNA for the CDR3 is TGTGCCAGCAGTTACCACCAGGGACAGGTCGAGCAGTACTTC.

The chain combines TRBV19 with TRBJ2-5, with a weak D call TRBD2 (6 bases). The length of the CDR3 is 17 residues. Trimming left V 6 bases short and J 5 bases short, with 25 bases between. CDR1 LNHDA and CDR2 SQIVND come from the germline V gene (reference sequence). CDR3: CASSPIFAGPGEETQYF. CDR3 nucleotide sequence: TGTGCCAGTAGCCCCATATTCGCGGGACCCGGGGAGGAGACCCAGTACTTC.

This clone was observed a single time. The gene calls are TRBV6-6 and TRBJ2-5; TRBD2 is a possible D gene (7 bases). Germline values: CDR1 MNHNY, CDR2 SVGAGI (reference sequence). The CDR3 is made up of 14 amino acids. V was pared by 11 bases and J by 1 base, with 17 bases between. CDR3 bases: TGTGCCTGTTTTAGGGGGGGGATCCAAGAGACCCAGTACTTC. Amino acid sequence: CACFRGGIQETQYF.

This clone is a singleton in its sample. The J gene is TRBJ2-3, the V gene TRBV4-3, with 10 bases that match TRBD2. V lost 4 bases to trimming and J lost 5 bases; unmatched junction nucleotides: 6. Germline loops: CDR1 LGHNA, CDR2 YSLEER. This CDR3 comprises 15 residues. DNA for the CDR3: TGCGCCAGCAGCCTCCTAGCGGGAGCTGAAGATACGCAGTATTTT. This translates into CASSLLAGAEDTQYF.

CDR3 bases: TGTGCCAGCAGTTACGGAAACGTATACGAGCAGTACTTC. Its translation is CASSYGNVYEQYF. The rearrangement joins TRBV6-5 to TRBJ2-5, with D hard to call. The better agreement between TRBJ2-7 and the DNA end casts doubt on the J call. The CDR3 covers 13 residues. Germline CDR1 and CDR2: MNHEY and SVGAGI.

This clone was seen many times. The J gene is TRBJ1-1, the V gene TRBV27, with unresolved D. The V gene lost 2 bases and the J gene lost 3 bases, with 10 bases spanning the gap. From germline, CDR1 is MNHEY and CDR2 SMNVEV (reference sequence). The CDR3 is made up of 14 amino acids. The CDR3 nucleotides read TGTGCCAGCAGTTTAAGGAGCGCGCACACTGAAGCTTTCTTT. This codes for CASSLRSAHTEAFF.

The chain recombines TRBV5-4 with TRBJ2-7; 8 bases match TRBD2. There are 15 residues in the CDR3. Losses at the gene ends were 3 bases for V and 4 bases for J; bases not matched to a gene: 9. CDR1 and CDR2 from the germline V gene are SGHNT and YYREEE (reference sequence). CDR3 sequence: CASSSGTSGFYEQYF. CDR3 DNA: TGTGCCAGCAGCTCCGGGACTAGTGGGTTTTACGAGCAGTACTTC.

This clone was found many times. This CDR3 is also generated by other DNA sequences in the sample. The chain uses TRBV5-1 and TRBJ2-5; no clear D gene. Germline values: CDR1 SGHRS, CDR2 YFSETQ. CDR3 length equals 14 residues. Trimming removed 0 bases at V and 4 bases at J, with 10 bases between. The CDR3, as DNA: TGCGCCAGCAGCTTGGATTCTAGAGGAGAGACCCAGTACTTC. This translates into CASSLDSRGETQYF.

The V and J genes are TRBV18 and TRBJ2-7; either TRBD1 or TRBD2 may supply D (5 bases each). Germline CDR1 KGHSH, CDR2 LQKENI. The CDR3 contains 15 residues. Trimming shortened V by 2 bases and J by 0 bases, and 11 bases separated the two germline ends. The CDR3 coding sequence is TGTGCCAGCTCACCAACGGGGCAGATCTCCTACGAGCAGTACTTC. This sequence encodes CASSPTGQISYEQYF.

The sample holds one count of this clone. The V gene is TRBV5-4, the J gene TRBJ2-1; TRBD2 matches at 7 bases. CDR3 length: 17 residues. Germline CDR1 reads SGHNT; CDR2 reads YYREEE (reference sequence). Trimming removed 4 bases from V and 0 bases from J; junction bases left unmatched: 10. CDR3 sequence reads: CASSPRSGGGSYNEQFF. The DNA for the CDR3 is TGTGCCAGCAGCCCCAGGAGTGGCGGGGGCTCCTACAATGAGCAGTTCTTC.

This clone was seen a few times. The rearrangement uses TRBV11-2 and TRBJ1-5; D is unclear. Trimming took 5 bases from V and 2 from J, leaving 10 bases between them. This CDR3 has 14 residues. Per the germline V gene, CDR1 is SGHAT and CDR2 is FQNNGV. CDR3: CASSLNYGNQPQHF. The CDR3 nucleotides are TGTGCCAGCAGCCTAAACTACGGCAATCAGCCCCAGCATTTT.

This clone was seen more than once but under ten times. V is TRBV6-5 and J is TRBJ1-3, with 7 bases that match TRBD1. The length of the CDR3 is 15 residues. After removal of 6 bases from V and 0 bases from J, the junction contained 5 bases not matched to a gene. CDR1 MNHEY and CDR2 SVGAGI come from the germline V gene. CDR3 in DNA: TGTGCCAGCAGAAGGGGGCGGTTCTCTGGAAACACCATATATTTT. Amino acid sequence: CASRRGRFSGNTIYF.

Comments on this clone: Additional DNA sequences in this sample encode the identical CDR3. V usage is TRBV7-2 and J usage is TRBJ1-2, with D hard to call. V was clipped by 0 bases and J by 0 bases, with 5 bases between them. CDR1 and CDR2 (germline): SGHTA, FQGNSA. The CDR3 sequence is 14 residues long. The CDR3 region has the DNA TGTGCCAGCAGCTTAGCGGGGTCTAACTATGGCTACACCTTC. This sequence encodes CASSLAGSNYGYTF.

The J gene is TRBJ2-2, the V gene TRBV7-2; TRBD2 might be the D (6 bases). Trimming stripped 5 bases from V and 7 bases from J, with 14 bases between. Germline values: CDR1 SGHTA, CDR2 FQGNSA. The CDR3 length is 14 residues. CDR3 nucleotides: TGTGCCAGCAGCCCCGGGAGAATCAACGGGGAGCTGTTTTTT. This codes for CASSPGRINGELFF.

This sequence joins TRBV25-1 and TRBJ1-2; D is perhaps TRBD1 (5 bases). The V gene lost 5 bases and the J gene lost 4 bases, with 11 bases spanning the gap. Looked up from germline, CDR1 is MGHDK and CDR2 is SYGVNS. CDR3 length: 13 residues. CDR3 amino acids: CASSPRETYGYTF. CDR3 sequence (DNA): TGTGCCAGCAGTCCCAGGGAGACCTATGGCTACACCTTC.

The J gene is TRBJ2-1, the V gene TRBV6-1; possible D gene TRBD2, 6 bases. The V gene lost 7 bases and the J gene lost 2 bases, with 12 bases spanning the gap. CDR3 length: 14 residues. CDR1 is MNHNS and CDR2 is SASEGT in the germline V gene. CDR3 in DNA: TGTGCCAGCATTTCAGCGGGCGCCTACAATGAGCAGTTCTTC. Protein: CASISAGAYNEQFF.

This chain joins TRBV30 and TRBJ2-7; D is unclear. V lost 2 bases and J 2 bases, leaving 10 bases between the germline ends. Germline-derived CDR1 and CDR2 are GTSNPN and SVGIG (reference sequence). The CDR3 loop spans 13 amino acids. For the CDR3, the DNA is TGTGCCTGGAGTTTTACCCTGCCCTACGAGCAGTACTTC. As protein: CAWSFTLPYEQYF.

The chain uses TRBV4-1 and TRBJ2-7; D may be TRBD1 or TRBD2 (5 bases each). Trimming left V 1 base short and J 4 bases short, with 14 bases between. CDR3 size: 15 residues. The V gene's germline CDR1 is MGHRA and CDR2 YSYEKL. In DNA, the CDR3 is TGCGCCAGCAGCCAAGTGGTTCCGGGACGGTACGAGCAGTACTTC. Its translation is CASSQVVPGRYEQYF.